The 32 T cell receptor beta chains presented below share a single source sample, sequenced in a study of vaccination and CD4 T cells after COVID-19. CD4+ T cells that had been cultured provided DNA sequenced with the Oncomine TCR Beta short-read assay. TCRdb recomputed calls from the PCR reads with MiXCR, one row per CDR3 protein. In the table there are thousands of distinct CDR3 sequences, about 67% of which are singletons. Their specific antigens are unknown. Treatment described: roughly 11-day PBMC culture with coronavirus spike peptide pools or control peptides (ViraFEST assay). The sequencing input was CD4+ T cells from blood, cultured in vitro. Source of these receptors: a human donor who had recovered from COVID-19.

CDR3 nucleotides: TGTGCCAGCAGCCGGGGACTAGCGGGAGTAGATACGCAGTATTTT. The encoded protein is CASSRGLAGVDTQYF. The chain combines TRBV6-1 with TRBJ2-3; 14 nucleotides match TRBD2. After removal of 6 bases from V and 5 bases from J, the junction contained 4 bases not matched to a gene. Germline loops: CDR1 MNHNS, CDR2 SASEGT. This CDR3 region has 15 residues.

The table lists this clonotype with a count of one. The V call is TRBV19, the J call TRBJ2-2; maybe TRBD1 (5 bases). The CDR3 totals 13 residues. V lost 8 bases and J 7 bases, leaving 14 bases between the germline ends. CDR1 and CDR2 from the germline V gene are LNHDA and SQIVND (reference sequence). In DNA, the CDR3 is TGTGCCAGTGCTTGGCGGACAAGCGGGGAGCTGTTTTTT. This translates into CASAWRTSGELFF. The complete variable domain, with remaining parts taken from reference TRBV19 and TRBJ2-2, reads DGGITQSPKYLFRKEGQNVTLSCEQNLNHDAMYWYRQDPGQGLRLIYYSQIVNDFQKGDIAEGYSVSREKKESFPLTVTSAQKNPTAFYLCASAWRTSGELFFGEGSRLTVL.

The rearrangement links TRBV30 to TRBJ2-3; D gene unclear. Germline V gene sequence: CDR1 GTSNPN, CDR2 SVGIG (reference sequence). CDR3 length equals 11 residues. Trimming took 3 bases from V and 7 from J, leaving 8 bases between them. CDR3 DNA: TGTGCCTGGAGGGAGATTAATACGCAGTATTTT. Translating it yields CAWREINTQYF.

The J gene is TRBJ1-1, the V gene TRBV6-1; D gene unclear. The V and J ends lost 7 bases and 0 bases respectively, with 15 bases between them. Germline V gene sequence: CDR1 MNHNS, CDR2 SASEGT. CDR3 length: 15 residues. CDR3 sequence reads: CASIPQPGMNTEAFF. The CDR3 bases are TGTGCCAGCATACCCCAACCGGGCATGAACACTGAAGCTTTCTTT.

The chain combines TRBV9 with TRBJ2-7; D unclear. Trimming shortened V by 3 bases and J by 0 bases, and 4 bases separated the two germline ends. The CDR3 is 12 amino acids. The germline V gene encodes CDR1 SGDLS and CDR2 YYNGEE. CDR3 nucleotide sequence: TGTGCCAGCAGCGGAAGCTCCTACGAGCAGTACTTC. It encodes CASSGSSYEQYF.

This chain links TRBV7-3 with TRBJ2-1; perhaps D is TRBD1 or TRBD2 (6 bases each). Trimming cost V 5 bases and J 5 bases, with 16 bases left between them. CDR3 length: 15 residues. The V gene's germline CDR1 is SGHTA and CDR2 FQGTGA. This chain's CDR3 is CASSRGRANNNEQFF. The CDR3 bases are TGTGCCAGCAGCCGGGGGCGGGCCAACAACAATGAGCAGTTCTTC. Variable domain in full (rest from reference TRBV7-3 and TRBJ2-1): GAGVSQTPSNKVTEKGKYVELRCDPISGHTALYWYRQSLGQGPEFLIYFQGTGAADDSGLPNDRFFAVRPEGSVSTLKIQRTERGDSAVYLCASSRGRANNNEQFFGPGTRLTVL.

The chain combines TRBV20-1 with TRBJ2-7; 8 positions agree with TRBD2. The germline gives CDR1 DFQATT, CDR2 SNEGSKA (reference sequence). The CDR3 extends over 12 amino acids. Trimming took 7 bases from V and 2 from J; bases not matched to a gene: 4. DNA for the CDR3: TGCAGTGTACAGCGGGGGCCCTACGAGCAGTACTTC. Amino acids: CSVQRGPYEQYF.

This clonotype has only a few counts. V usage is TRBV7-2 and J usage is TRBJ2-7; D not certain. The CDR3 totals 12 residues. V lost 1 base to trimming and J lost 6 bases, with 7 bases between them. Germline values: CDR1 SGHTA, CDR2 FQGNSA. In DNA form, the CDR3 reads TGTGCCAGCAGCTTAGTTAGTTCCGAGCAGTACTTC. This translates into CASSLVSSEQYF.

There are a few counts of this clonotype. The V call is TRBV2, the J call TRBJ1-5, with D uncertain. The CDR3 contains 15 residues. The V end lost 5 bases, the J end lost 5 bases, and 16 bases lay between the germline ends. Germline CDR1 reads SNHLY; CDR2 reads FYNNEI. The CDR3 is CASSQQGIADQPQHF. The CDR3 coding sequence is TGTGCCAGCAGTCAACAAGGGATAGCCGATCAGCCCCAGCATTTT.

This clonotype was picked up a small number of times. The chain combines TRBV2 with TRBJ1-5; TRBD1 might be the D (6 bases). The CDR3 is 14 residues long. Germline CDR1 is SNHLY and CDR2 is FYNNEI. V lost 5 bases to trimming and J lost 2 bases, with 10 bases between them. CDR3 sequence: CASSQQGGNQPQHF. CDR3 sequence (DNA): TGTGCCAGCAGTCAACAGGGAGGCAATCAGCCCCAGCATTTT.

This clonotype occurred a few times. V is TRBV15 and J is TRBJ1-5; D is undetermined. V lost 0 bases and J 0 bases, leaving 12 bases between the germline ends. This CDR3 is built from 17 residues. The germline gives CDR1 LNHNV, CDR2 YYDKDF (reference sequence). The CDR3 reads CATSRDQVRHSNQPQHF. Here the CDR3 DNA reads TGTGCCACCAGCAGAGACCAAGTGCGACATAGCAATCAGCCCCAGCATTTT.

The chain couples TRBV2 to TRBJ2-1; TRBD2 matches at 12 bases. V dropped 5 bases and J dropped 10; count of bases not matched to a gene: 12. The germline CDR1 and CDR2 sequences are SNHLY and FYNNEI. CDR3 length: 16 amino acids. The CDR3 spells CASSRLAGAAWGEQFF. Here the CDR3 DNA reads TGTGCCAGCAGTCGACTAGCGGGAGCAGCTTGGGGCGAGCAGTTCTTC.

V is TRBV27 and J is TRBJ2-3; 8 nucleotides align to TRBD1. Germline V gene lookup returns CDR1 MNHEY and CDR2 SMNVEV (reference sequence). This CDR3 has 14 amino acids. The J segment lost 0 bases and the V segment lost 8 bases, leaving 4 bases of the junction unmatched. The CDR3 reads CASWDRLSTDTQYF. Here the CDR3 DNA reads TGTGCCAGCTGGGACAGGCTTAGCACAGATACGCAGTATTTT.

V is TRBV28 and J is TRBJ1-5; tentatively, D is TRBD1 (6 bases). V lost 5 bases and J lost 1, with 18 bases in between. The CDR3 extends over 17 amino acids. Germline V CDR1 and CDR2: MDHEN, SYDVKM. The CDR3 loop reads CASSPRTDLRSNQPQHF. CDR3 DNA sequence: TGTGCCAGCAGTCCCCGGACAGATCTCAGGAGCAATCAGCCCCAGCATTTT.

This rearrangement joins TRBV6-2 or TRBV6-3 to TRBJ2-7, with unresolved D. The CDR3 covers 19 residues. Germline V gene data show CDR1 as MNHEY and CDR2 as SVGEGT. Trimming cost V 5 bases and J 3 bases, with 29 bases left between them. The CDR3: CASSLPYQPLQGFLYEQYF. The CDR3 DNA follows: TGTGCCAGCAGTCTCCCGTATCAGCCACTTCAAGGGTTCCTCTACGAGCAGTACTTC.

The chain couples TRBV20-1 to TRBJ1-6; the match to TRBD1 covers 9 bases. The J segment lost 9 bases and the V segment lost 0 bases, leaving 3 bases of the junction unmatched. Germline CDR1 is DFQATT and CDR2 is SNEGSKA (reference sequence). There are 14 residues in the CDR3. CDR3 bases: TGCAGTGCTAGAGATGGACAGGGGACTTCACCCCTCCACTTT. Translated: CSARDGQGTSPLHF.

The chain uses TRBV2 and TRBJ2-1, with 13 bases lining up with TRBD2. The CDR3 is 17 amino acids. Trimming took 5 bases from V and 4 from J; bases not matched to a gene: 8. Germline V lookup: CDR1 SNHLY, CDR2 FYNNEI. CDR3 in amino acids: CASSPGLAGVGYNEQFF. CDR3 DNA sequence: TGTGCCAGCAGTCCCGGACTAGCGGGAGTCGGGTACAATGAGCAGTTCTTC.

The chain is built from TRBV27 and TRBJ2-7; D gene uncertain. V was clipped by 9 bases and J by 0 bases, with 12 bases between them. CDR3 size: 13 residues. From germline, CDR1 is MNHEY and CDR2 SMNVEV (reference sequence). The CDR3 sequence is CASRMISSYEQYF. CDR3 coding DNA: TGTGCCAGTCGAATGATTAGCTCCTACGAGCAGTACTTC.

This clonotype was detected a few times. V gene TRBV4-1 combines with J gene TRBJ1-6, with 8 nucleotides matching TRBD1. Germline V gives CDR1 MGHRA, CDR2 YSYEKL. V gave up 4 bases and J gave up 10 bases; unmatched junction bases: 9. The CDR3 is made up of 15 amino acids. CDR3 loop: CASSRMTGVRSPLHF. The CDR3 DNA sequence: TGCGCCAGCAGCCGGATGACAGGGGTGAGGTCACCCCTCCACTTT.

The rearrangement joins TRBV6-5 to TRBJ2-3; possibly TRBD2 for D (6 bases). Germline loops: CDR1 MNHEY, CDR2 SVGAGI. Trimming shortened V by 2 bases and J by 2 bases, and 14 bases separated the two germline ends. The CDR3 has 16 amino acids. The CDR3 DNA is TGTGCCAGCAGTTACCGGGCTAGCGCATCCACAGATACGCAGTATTTT. This sequence encodes CASSYRASASTDTQYF.

V is TRBV9 and J is TRBJ1-2; D is perhaps TRBD1 (5 bases). Looked up from germline, CDR1 is SGDLS and CDR2 is YYNGEE. V was clipped by 3 bases and J by 8 bases, with 17 bases between them. There are 14 residues in the CDR3. The CDR3 loop reads CASSGRDAGRGYTF. The CDR3 coding sequence is TGTGCCAGCAGCGGACGGGACGCGGGGCGAGGCTACACCTTC.

This chain uses TRBV10-3 with TRBJ1-2; possible D gene TRBD1, 5 bases. The CDR3 runs to 13 residues. Germline CDR1 ENHRY, CDR2 SYGVKD. V gave up 3 bases and J gave up 3 bases, with 8 bases separating them. In nucleotides, the CDR3 is TGTGCCATCAGTGAACTAGGGGACTATGGCTACACCTTC. It translates to CAISELGDYGYTF.

In this sample, this clonotype is medium-sized. The genes are TRBV12-3 or TRBV12-4 and TRBJ1-1; D is ambiguous. The CDR3 length is 13 residues. Trimming shortened V by 6 bases and J by 11 bases, and 19 bases separated the two germline ends. As DNA, the CDR3 is TGTGCCAGCAGCTTCCTACAAGGAGGGAGGGCTTTCTTT. Its translation: CASSFLQGGRAFF.

The gene calls are TRBV6-1 and TRBJ2-2; D unresolved. The CDR3 has 13 amino acids. The V gene's germline CDR1 is MNHNS and CDR2 SASEGT. Deletions cut 7 bases from V and 4 bases from J, with 10 bases between. The CDR3 region is CASTRTITGELFF. The CDR3 DNA follows: TGTGCCAGCACCCGGACCATCACCGGGGAGCTGTTTTTT.

This clonotype was observed once. V and J are TRBV2 and TRBJ2-1; D unresolved. The CDR3 spans 13 residues. V was shortened by 6 bases and J by 6 bases, with 12 bases between the two germline ends. The germline gives CDR1 SNHLY, CDR2 FYNNEI. The DNA for the CDR3 is TGTGCCAGCAGCCCTGACTTTCTCAATGAGCAGTTCTTC. Translation gives CASSPDFLNEQFF.

The chain employs TRBV7-2 and TRBJ1-3; D remains unclear. The germline CDR1 and CDR2 sequences are SGHTA and FQGNSA. V dropped 4 bases and J dropped 0 bases, with 7 bases sitting between them. CDR3 length equals 14 residues. The CDR3 is CASSSPGSGNTIYF. Here the CDR3 DNA reads TGTGCCAGCAGCTCCCCGGGCTCTGGAAACACCATATATTTT.

The CDR3 loop reads CSAKLWAGGDLISYNEQFF. In nucleotides, the CDR3 is TGCAGTGCGAAACTATGGGCGGGAGGGGATCTGATCTCCTACAATGAGCAGTTCTTC. The chain combines TRBV20-1 with TRBJ2-1, with 9 bases matching TRBD2. Germline V gives CDR1 DFQATT, CDR2 SNEGSKA (reference sequence). Trimming at V came to 6 bases and at J to 0 bases, leaving 18 bases not matched to a gene. This CDR3 contains 19 residues.

J is TRBJ2-5 and V is TRBV5-8; 8 bases match TRBD2. The J call may not be correct, given that the DNA end is closer to TRBJ2-4. From germline, CDR1 is SGHTS and CDR2 YDEGEE. The CDR3 spans 17 residues. The CDR3 DNA reads as TGTGCCAGCAGCATTTTAGCGGGAAACACAATTCTCTTCATTCAGTACTTC. This gives the protein CASSILAGNTILFIQYF.

The chain employs TRBV7-9 and TRBJ1-1; 8 bases line up with TRBD1. The V gene end was trimmed by 5 bases and the J gene end by 5 bases; junction bases not matched to a gene: 7. Germline-derived CDR1 and CDR2 are SEHNR and FQNEAQ (reference sequence). The CDR3 is made up of 14 amino acids. The CDR3 protein is CASSPRGRRTEAFF. CDR3 nucleotide sequence: TGTGCCAGCAGCCCCAGGGGGCGCCGTACTGAAGCTTTCTTT.

This clonotype was detected once. The chain links TRBV20-1 to TRBJ2-3, with TRBD2 as a possible D gene (6 bases). The CDR3 is 17 amino acids. Trimming cost V 5 bases and J 0 bases, with 21 bases left between them. Germline-derived CDR1 and CDR2 are DFQATT and SNEGSKA (reference sequence). The CDR3 nucleotides read TGCAGTGCTCACACTGGGTTCGGACTAACAAGCACAGATACGCAGTATTTT. Its protein is CSAHTGFGLTSTDTQYF.

The J gene is TRBJ2-1, the V gene TRBV11-2, with a weak D call TRBD1 (5 bases). The V end was cut by 7 bases, the J end by 4 bases, with 14 bases between. CDR3 length equals 14 residues. The germline V gene encodes CDR1 SGHAT and CDR2 FQNNGV. The CDR3 DNA reads as TGTGCCAGCAAGAGTGGGGCCGGATACAATGAGCAGTTCTTC. This translates into CASKSGAGYNEQFF.

This sequence joins TRBV30 and TRBJ2-7; 9 bases align to TRBD1. The CDR3 runs to 12 residues. V was pared by 6 bases and J by 3 bases, with 3 bases of the junction left unmatched. CDR1 and CDR2 (germline): GTSNPN, SVGIG (reference sequence). In nucleotides, the CDR3 is TGTGCCTGCCAGACAGGGGGCTACGAGCAGTACTTC. Protein: CACQTGGYEQYF.